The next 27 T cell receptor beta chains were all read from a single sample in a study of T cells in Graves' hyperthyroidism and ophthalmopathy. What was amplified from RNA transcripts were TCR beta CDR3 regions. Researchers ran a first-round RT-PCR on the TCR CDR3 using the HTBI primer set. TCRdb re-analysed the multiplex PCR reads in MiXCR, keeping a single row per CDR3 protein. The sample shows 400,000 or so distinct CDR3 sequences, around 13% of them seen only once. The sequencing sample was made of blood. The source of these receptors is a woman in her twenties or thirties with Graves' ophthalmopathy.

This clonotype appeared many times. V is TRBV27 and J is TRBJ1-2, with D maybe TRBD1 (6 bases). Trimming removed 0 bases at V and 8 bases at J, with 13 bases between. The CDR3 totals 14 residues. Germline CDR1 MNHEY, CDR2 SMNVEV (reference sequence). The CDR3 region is CASSLSGGARGYTF. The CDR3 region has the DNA TGTGCCAGCAGTTTATCGGGGGGGGCGCGGGGCTACACCTTC.

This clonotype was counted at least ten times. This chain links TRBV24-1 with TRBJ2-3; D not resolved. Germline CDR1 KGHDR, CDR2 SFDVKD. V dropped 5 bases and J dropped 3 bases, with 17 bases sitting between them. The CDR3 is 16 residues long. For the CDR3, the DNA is TGTGCCACCAGTGCCCCCGATGTAACCGGGACAGATACGCAGTATTTT. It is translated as CATSAPDVTGTDTQYF.

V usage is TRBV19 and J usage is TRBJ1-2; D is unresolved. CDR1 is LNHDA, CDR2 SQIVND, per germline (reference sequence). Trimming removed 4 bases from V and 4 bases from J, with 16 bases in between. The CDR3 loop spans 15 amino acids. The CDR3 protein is CASSKRPHLGYGYTF. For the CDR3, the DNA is TGTGCCAGTAGTAAACGCCCCCATCTGGGCTATGGCTACACCTTC.

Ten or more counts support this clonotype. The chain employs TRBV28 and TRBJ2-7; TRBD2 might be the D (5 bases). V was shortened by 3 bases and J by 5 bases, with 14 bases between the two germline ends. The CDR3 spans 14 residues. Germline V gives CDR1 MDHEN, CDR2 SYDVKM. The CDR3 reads CASSFAGSLNEQYF. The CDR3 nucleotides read TGTGCCAGCAGTTTTGCGGGCTCTCTTAACGAGCAGTACTTC.

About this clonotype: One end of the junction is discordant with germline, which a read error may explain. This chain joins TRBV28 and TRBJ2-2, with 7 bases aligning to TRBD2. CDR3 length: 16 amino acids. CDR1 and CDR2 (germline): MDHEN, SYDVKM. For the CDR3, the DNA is TGTGCCAGCATAGGTTTCTCAGGGACTAACTACGGGGGGCTGTTTTTT. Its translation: CASIGFSGTNYGGLFF.

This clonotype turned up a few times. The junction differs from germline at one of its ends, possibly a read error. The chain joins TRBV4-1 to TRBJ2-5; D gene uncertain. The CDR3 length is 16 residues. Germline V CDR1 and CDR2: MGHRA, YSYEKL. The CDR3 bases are TGCGCCAGCAGCCAAGAAGGCGCTGGGTACCAAGAGGCCCAGTACTTC. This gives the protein CASSQEGAGYQEAQYF.

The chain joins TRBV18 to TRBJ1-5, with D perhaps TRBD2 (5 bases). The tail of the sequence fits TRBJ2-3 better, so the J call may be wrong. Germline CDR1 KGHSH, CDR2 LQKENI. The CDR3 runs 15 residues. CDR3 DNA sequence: TGTGCCAGCTCACCAGGGGAGAGAGAGAATCAGCCCCAGTATTTT. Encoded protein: CASSPGERENQPQYF.

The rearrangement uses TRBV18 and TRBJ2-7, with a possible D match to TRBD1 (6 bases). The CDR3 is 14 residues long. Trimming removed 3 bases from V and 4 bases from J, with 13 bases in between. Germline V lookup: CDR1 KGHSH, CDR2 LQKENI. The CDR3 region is CASSPSGTKYEQYF. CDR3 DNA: TGTGCCAGCTCACCCTCCGGGACAAAGTACGAGCAGTACTTC.

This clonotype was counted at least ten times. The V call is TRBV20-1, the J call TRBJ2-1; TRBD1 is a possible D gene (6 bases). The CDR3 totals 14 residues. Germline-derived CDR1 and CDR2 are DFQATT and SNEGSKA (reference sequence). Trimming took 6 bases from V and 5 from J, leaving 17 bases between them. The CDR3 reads CSANPGTSHNEQFF. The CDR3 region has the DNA TGCAGTGCCAATCCCGGGACATCGCACAATGAGCAGTTCTTC.

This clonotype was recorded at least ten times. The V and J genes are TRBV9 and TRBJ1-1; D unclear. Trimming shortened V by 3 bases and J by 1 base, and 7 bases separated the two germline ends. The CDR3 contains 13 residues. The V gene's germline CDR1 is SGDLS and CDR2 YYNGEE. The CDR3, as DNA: TGTGCCAGCAGCGGCAGTGAGAACACTGAAGCTTTCTTT. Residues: CASSGSENTEAFF.

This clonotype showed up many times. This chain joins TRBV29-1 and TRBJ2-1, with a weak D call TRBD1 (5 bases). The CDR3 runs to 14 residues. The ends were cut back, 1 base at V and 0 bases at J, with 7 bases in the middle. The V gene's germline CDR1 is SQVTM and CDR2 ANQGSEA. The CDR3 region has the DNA TGCAGCGTTGAAGGACAGAGCTCCTACAATGAGCAGTTCTTC. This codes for CSVEGQSSYNEQFF.

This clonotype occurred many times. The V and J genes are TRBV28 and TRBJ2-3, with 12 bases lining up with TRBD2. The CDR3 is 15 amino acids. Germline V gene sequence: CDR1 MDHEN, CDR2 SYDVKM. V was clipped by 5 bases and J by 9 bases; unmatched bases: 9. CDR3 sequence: CASSKLAGGPGTQYF. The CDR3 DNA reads TGTGCCAGCAGTAAACTAGCGGGGGGACCAGGCACGCAGTATTTT.

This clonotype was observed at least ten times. CDR3 region: CSASGVNTEAFF. The DNA of the CDR3 is TGCAGTGCTAGTGGAGTGAACACTGAAGCTTTCTTT. The V and J genes are TRBV20-1 and TRBJ1-1; D unclear. Germline lookup yields CDR1 DFQATT and CDR2 SNEGSKA (reference sequence). The CDR3 is 12 residues long. Trimming removed 3 bases at V and 0 bases at J, with 5 bases between.

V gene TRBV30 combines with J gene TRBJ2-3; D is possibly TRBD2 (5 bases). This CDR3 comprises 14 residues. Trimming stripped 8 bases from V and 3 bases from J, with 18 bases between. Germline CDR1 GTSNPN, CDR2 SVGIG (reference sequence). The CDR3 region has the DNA TGTGCCCGGACGGGGTTCCATCGGACAGATACGCAGTATTTT. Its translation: CARTGFHRTDTQYF.

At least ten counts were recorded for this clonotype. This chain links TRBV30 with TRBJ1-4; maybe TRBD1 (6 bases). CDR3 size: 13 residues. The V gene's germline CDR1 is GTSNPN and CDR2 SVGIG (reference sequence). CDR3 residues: CALEGGASGKLFF. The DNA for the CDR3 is TGTGCGTTGGAGGGGGGAGCTAGTGGAAAACTGTTTTTT.

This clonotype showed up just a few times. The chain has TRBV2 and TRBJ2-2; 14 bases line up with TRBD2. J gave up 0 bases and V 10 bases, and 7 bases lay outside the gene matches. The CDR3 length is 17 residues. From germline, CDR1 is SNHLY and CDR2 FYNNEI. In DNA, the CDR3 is TGTGCCACATCGCGGACTAGCGGGGGGTCGAACACCGGGGAGCTGTTTTTT. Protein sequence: CATSRTSGGSNTGELFF.

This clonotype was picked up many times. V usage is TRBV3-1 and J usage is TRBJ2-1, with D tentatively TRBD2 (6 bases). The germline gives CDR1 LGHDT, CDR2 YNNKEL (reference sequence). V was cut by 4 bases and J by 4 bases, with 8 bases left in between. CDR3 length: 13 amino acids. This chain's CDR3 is CASSRGEYNEQFF. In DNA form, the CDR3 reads TGTGCCAGCAGCCGGGGGGAATACAATGAGCAGTTCTTC.

DNA of the CDR3: TGTGCCAGCAGCTTAGCCGCGGGGGGGAAGTACAATGAGCAGTTCTTC. Translated, it gives CASSLAAGGKYNEQFF. This chain links TRBV7-2 with TRBJ2-1, with 9 bases aligning to TRBD2. The CDR3 sequence is 16 residues long. The trim removed 0 bases at V and 4 bases at J, leaving 4 bases unmatched. The germline gives CDR1 SGHTA, CDR2 FQGNSA.

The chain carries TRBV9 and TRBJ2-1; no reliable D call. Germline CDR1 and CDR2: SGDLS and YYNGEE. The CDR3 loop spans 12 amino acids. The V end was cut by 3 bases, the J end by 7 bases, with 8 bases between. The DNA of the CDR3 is TGTGCCAGCAGCGGGCGATGGAATGAGCAGTTCTTC. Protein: CASSGRWNEQFF.

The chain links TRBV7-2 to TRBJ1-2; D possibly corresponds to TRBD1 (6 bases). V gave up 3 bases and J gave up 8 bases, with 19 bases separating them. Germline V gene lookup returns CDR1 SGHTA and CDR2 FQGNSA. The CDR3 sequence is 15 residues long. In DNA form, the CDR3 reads TGTGCCAGCAGCTTTACCCAGGGGTCGGTTCAGGGCTACACCTTC. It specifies CASSFTQGSVQGYTF.

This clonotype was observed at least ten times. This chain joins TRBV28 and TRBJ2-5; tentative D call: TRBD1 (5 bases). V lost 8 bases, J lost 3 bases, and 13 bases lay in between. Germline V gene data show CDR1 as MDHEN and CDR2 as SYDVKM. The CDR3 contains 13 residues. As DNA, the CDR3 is TGTGCCAGCCAGCAGCCAGGGAAAGAGACCCAGTACTTC. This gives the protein CASQQPGKETQYF.

The CDR3: CASSIEDRPNEKLFF. The CDR3 coding sequence is TGTGCCAGTAGTATAGAAGACAGGCCTAATGAAAAACTGTTTTTT. The V call is TRBV19, the J call TRBJ1-4, with a weak D call TRBD1 (6 bases). The CDR3 extends over 15 amino acids. V was cut by 0 bases and J by 3 bases, with 8 bases left in between. Germline CDR1 is LNHDA and CDR2 is SQIVND (reference sequence).

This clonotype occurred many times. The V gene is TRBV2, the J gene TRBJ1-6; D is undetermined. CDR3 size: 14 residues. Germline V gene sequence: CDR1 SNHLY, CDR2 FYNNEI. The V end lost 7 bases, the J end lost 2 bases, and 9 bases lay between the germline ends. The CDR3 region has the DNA TGTGCCAGCACGGAGGCAGCCTATAATTCACCCCTCCACTTT. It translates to CASTEAAYNSPLHF.

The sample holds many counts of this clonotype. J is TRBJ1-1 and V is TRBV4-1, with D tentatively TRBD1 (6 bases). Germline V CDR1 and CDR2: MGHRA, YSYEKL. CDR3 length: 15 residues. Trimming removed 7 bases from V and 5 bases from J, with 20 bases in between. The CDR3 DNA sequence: TGCGCCAGCATCGCCGAGGGGGGGCGCCGGACTGAAGCTTTCTTT. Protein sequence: CASIAEGGRRTEAFF.

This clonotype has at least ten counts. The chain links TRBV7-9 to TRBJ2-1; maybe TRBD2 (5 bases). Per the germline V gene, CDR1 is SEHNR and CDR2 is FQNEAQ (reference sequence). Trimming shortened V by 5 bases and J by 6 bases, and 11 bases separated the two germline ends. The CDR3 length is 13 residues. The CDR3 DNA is TGTGCCAGCAGCGGCCTCGGGGTCAATGAGCAGTTCTTC. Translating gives CASSGLGVNEQFF.

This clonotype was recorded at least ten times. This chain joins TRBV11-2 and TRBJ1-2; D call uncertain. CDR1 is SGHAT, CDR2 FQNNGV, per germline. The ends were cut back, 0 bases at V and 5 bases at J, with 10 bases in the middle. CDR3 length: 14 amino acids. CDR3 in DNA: TGTGCCAGCAGCTTAGAGTACAGTGGATATGGCTACACCTTC. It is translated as CASSLEYSGYGYTF.

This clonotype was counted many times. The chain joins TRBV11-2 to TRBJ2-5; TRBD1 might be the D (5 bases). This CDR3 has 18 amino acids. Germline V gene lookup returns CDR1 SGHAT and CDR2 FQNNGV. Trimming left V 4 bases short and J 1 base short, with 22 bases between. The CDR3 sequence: CASSSPTAIDRLQETQYF. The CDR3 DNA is TGTGCCAGCAGCTCACCTACCGCTATTGACAGACTCCAAGAGACCCAGTACTTC. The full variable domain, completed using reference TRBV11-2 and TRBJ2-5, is EAGVAQSPRYKIIEKRQSVAFWCNPISGHATLYWYQQILGQGPKLLIQFQNNGVVDDSQLPKDRFSAERLKGVDSTLKIQPAKLEDSAVYLCASSSPTAIDRLQETQYFGPGTRLLVL.